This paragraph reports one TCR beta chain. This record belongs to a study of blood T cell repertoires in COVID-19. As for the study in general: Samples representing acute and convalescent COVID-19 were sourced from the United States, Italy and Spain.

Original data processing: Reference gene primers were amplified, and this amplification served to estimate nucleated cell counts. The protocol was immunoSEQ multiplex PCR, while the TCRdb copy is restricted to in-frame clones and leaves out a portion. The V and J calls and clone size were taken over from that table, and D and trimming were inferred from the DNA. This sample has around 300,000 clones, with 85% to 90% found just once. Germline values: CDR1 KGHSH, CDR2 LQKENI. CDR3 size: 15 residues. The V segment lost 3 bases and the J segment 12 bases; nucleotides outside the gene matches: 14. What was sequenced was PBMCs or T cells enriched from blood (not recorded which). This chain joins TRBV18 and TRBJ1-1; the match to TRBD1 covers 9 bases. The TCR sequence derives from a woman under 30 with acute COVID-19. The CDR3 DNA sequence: TGTGCCAGCTCACCCGAAGGAGGGACAGGGTCGTCCTCTTTCTTT. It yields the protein CASSPEGGTGSSSFF. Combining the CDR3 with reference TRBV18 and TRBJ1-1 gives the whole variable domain NAGVMQNPRHLVRRRGQEARLRCSPMKGHSHVYWYRQLPEEGLKFMVYLQKENIIDESGMPKERFSAEFPKEGPSILRIQQVVRGDSAAYFCASSPEGGTGSSSFFGQGTRLTVV.